This T cell receptor beta chain was captured by sequencing in a study of human T cells and chemical hapten exposure. TCRdb re-called the RACE reads through MiXCR, storing one row per CDR3 protein. The sample contains 180,000 or so distinct CDR3 sequences, 14% of which appear only once. Time point defined: patch test 1, 2 weeks after DPC sensitization. Described treatment: therapeutic diphenylcyclopropenone sensitization with weekly scalp DPC. Trimming left V 5 bases short and J 6 bases short, with 10 bases between. The CDR3 runs to 12 residues. Germline CDR1 is SGHVS and CDR2 is FQNEAQ. The sample in question was whole blood, obtained in connection with sensitization to the hapten diphenylcyclopropenone (DPC). The sequence was collected from a woman in her 30s with alopecia areata. Some clones in this sample may be carry-over from other donors' samples. V is TRBV7-8 and J is TRBJ1-1; D is unresolved. CDR3 nucleotide sequence: TGTGCCAGCAGCCTCAGTCCCTCTGAAGCTTTCTTT. Translation gives CASSLSPSEAFF.